These T cell receptor beta chains were read from a single sample in a study of T cells in Graves' hyperthyroidism and ophthalmopathy. TCRdb fed the multiplex PCR reads into MiXCR, producing one record per CDR3 protein. The data hold a few hundred thousand distinct CDR3 sequences, with approximately 15% observed a single time. The sample comprised blood. The receptors here all came from a woman between 25 and 40 years old with Graves' hyperthyroidism that later progressed to Graves' ophthalmopathy. CDR3s include the opening cysteine and the closing phenylalanine or tryptophan. The D gene is left open where the match is weak. A row's size may be missing; if present it is once, few, many or a size class.

V	D	size	J	DNA	CDR3
TRBV5-1	TRBD2	.	TRBJ2-6	TGCGCCAGCAGCATATCGGGACTATCTGGGGCCAACGTCCTGACTTTC	CASSISGLSGANVLTF
TRBV28	TRBD2	many	TRBJ2-2	TGTGCCAGCTGTTTTAGCGGGAGCCTCACCGGGGAGCTGTTTTTT	CASCFSGSLTGELFF
TRBV5-4	TRBD2	.	TRBJ2-3	TGTGCCAGCAGCTTGCGGCTAGCGGGAGTGGCAGATACGCAGTATTTT	CASSLRLAGVADTQYF
TRBV7-2	.	many	TRBJ2-1	TGTGCCAGCAGCCTATGGGACTCTGTTTACAATGAGCAGTTCTTC	CASSLWDSVYNEQFF
TRBV6-2/TRBV6-3	.	.	TRBJ1-1	TGTGCCAGCAGTCGACAGGTAGAATCTACTGAAGCTTTCTTT	CASSRQVESTEAFF
TRBV20-1	.	few	TRBJ1-5	TGCAGTGCTGGGGGCAGGCTCAATCAGCCCCAGCATTTT	CSAGGRLNQPQHF
TRBV5-1	.	.	TRBJ2-2	TGCGCCAGCACGGCGGAGTCCCACACCGGGGAGCTGTTTTTT	CASTAESHTGELFF
TRBV7-6	TRBD2	.	TRBJ2-4	TGTGCCAGCAGCTTAGCCCCGGGACTAGCGGGAGGGAAAAACATTCAGTACTTC	CASSLAPGLAGGKNIQYF
TRBV12-3/TRBV12-4	.	few	TRBJ1-1	TGTGCCAGCAGTTTAGTGGTCGACACTGAAGCTTTCTTT	CASSLVVDTEAFF
TRBV24-1	.	many	TRBJ1-2	TGTGCCACCAGTGGGGGGGGACGCTGGGGCTACACCTTC	CATSGGGRWGYTF
TRBV7-2	.	many	TRBJ2-2	TGTGCCAGCACCCTGGCAGGTTCTGGGGAGCTGTTTTTT	CASTLAGSGELFF
TRBV5-1	TRBD1	many	TRBJ2-5	TGCGCCAGCAGCATACCTCAGGGGGCACAAGAGACCCAGTACTTC	CASSIPQGAQETQYF
TRBV29-1	.	.	TRBJ1-2	TGCAGCGGATCCGGGCTGGGAGGCTACACCTTC	CSGSGLGGYTF
TRBV24-1	.	many	TRBJ2-7	TGTGCCACCAGTGCCCGAAGAGCGGACTCCTACGAGCAGTACTTC	CATSARRADSYEQYF
TRBV5-1	TRBD1	many	TRBJ2-2	TGCGCCAGCAGCCCCGGACAGGGGGACACCGGGGAGCTGTTTTTT	CASSPGQGDTGELFF
TRBV29-1	.	.	TRBJ2-1	TGCAGCGTTGTAGGAACTCTATCGACGGGTGAGCAGTTCTTC	CSVVGTLSTGEQFF
TRBV24-1	TRBD1	many	TRBJ2-1	TGTGCCACCGGGACAGGGGGCATCTATGAGCAGTTCTTC	CATGTGGIYEQFF
TRBV19	TRBD1	.	TRBJ2-7	TGTGCCAGTAGTACCGGGACAGGGGGCGGCGAGCAGTACTTC	CASSTGTGGGEQYF